Below are 4 T cell receptor beta chains sequenced from a single sample in a study of beta chain features in type 1 diabetes. Study outcomes and limitations: Shortening of TCRB CDR3s, moderate but significant, appeared in all four CD4+ subsets of Type 1 diabetes patients.

Sequencing targeted expressed TCRB transcripts, as all isolated RNA had been reverse transcribed. TCRdb keeps only in-frame clones here, not all; method: immunoSEQ multiplex PCR. The sample consists of fewer than 350,000 clones, approximately 16% of them appearing once. No antigen has been assigned to these receptors. Sequencing was done on a sample of naive CD4+ T cells from blood. These receptors originate from a man between 18 and 35 years old with type 1 diabetes.

This clone has just a few counts. The chain employs TRBV29-1 and TRBJ2-1; 10 nucleotides align to TRBD2. Germline-derived CDR1 and CDR2 are SQVTM and ANQGSEA. This CDR3 is built from 14 residues. V shed 4 bases and J 7 bases; nucleotides not matched to a gene: 7. The CDR3 nucleotides are TGCAGCGTTGGGAGGGGACTAGCGCCGAATGAGCAGTTCTTC. As protein: CSVGRGLAPNEQFF.

The chain recombines TRBV28 with TRBJ2-1; 9 nucleotides align to TRBD2. V lost 7 bases, J lost 6 bases, and 16 bases stayed unmatched. The CDR3 is made up of 17 amino acids. CDR1 and CDR2 from the germline V gene are MDHEN and SYDVKM. The CDR3 sequence: CASTPHAGGAFSNEQFF. CDR3 DNA: TGTGCCAGCACCCCCCATGCGGGGGGGGCCTTCTCCAATGAGCAGTTCTTC.

This sequence joins TRBV6-5 and TRBJ2-5; TRBD2 is a possible D gene (5 bases). The CDR3 extends over 13 amino acids. V dropped 2 bases and J dropped 3 bases, with 7 bases sitting between them. Germline CDR1 MNHEY, CDR2 SVGAGI. The CDR3 bases are TGTGCCAGCAGTTACACGGGAAAAGAGACCCAGTACTTC. Translated, it gives CASSYTGKETQYF.

V and J are TRBV6-6 and TRBJ2-5; weak D call: TRBD2 (6 bases). CDR1 and CDR2 from the germline V gene are MNHNY and SVGAGI (reference sequence). Trimming stripped 2 bases from V and 5 bases from J, with 12 bases between. CDR3 length: 14 residues. DNA for the CDR3: TGTGCCAGCAGTTACGGGACTTTAGGGGAGACCCAGTACTTC. Amino acid sequence: CASSYGTLGETQYF.